This entry is about one T cell receptor (beta chain). The table came from immunoSEQ multiplex PCR; TCRdb's copy has only in-frame clones and leaves some out. The profile shows 150,000 or so clones, about 87% of them singletons. The entry originates in a study of blood T cell repertoires in COVID-19. Study in general: T cells, B-cell-depleted T cells, or PBMCs supplied cDNA or gDNA.

The CDR3 is made up of 15 amino acids. After removal of 7 bases from V and 5 bases from J, the junction contained 7 bases not matched to a gene. Germline-derived CDR1 and CDR2 are SGHTA and FQGNSA. Material: peripheral blood. This chain joins TRBV7-2 and TRBJ2-2, with TRBD2 matching over 10 bases. This TCR came from a middle-aged man with acute or convalescent COVID-19. The CDR3 coding sequence is TGTGCCAGCACCGATACTAGCGGGAAAACCGGGGAGCTGTTTTTT. Protein: CASTDTSGKTGELFF.